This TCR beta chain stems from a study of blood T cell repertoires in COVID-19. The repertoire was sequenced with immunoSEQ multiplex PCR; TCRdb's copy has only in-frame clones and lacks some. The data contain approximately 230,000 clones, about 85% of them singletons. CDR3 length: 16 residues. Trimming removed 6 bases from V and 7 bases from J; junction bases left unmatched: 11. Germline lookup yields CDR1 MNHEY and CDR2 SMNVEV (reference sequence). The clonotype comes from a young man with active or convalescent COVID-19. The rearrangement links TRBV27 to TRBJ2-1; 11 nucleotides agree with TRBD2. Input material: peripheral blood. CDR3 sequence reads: CASRMTSGELRNEQFF. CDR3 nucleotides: TGTGCCAGCAGGATGACTAGCGGGGAACTGAGGAATGAGCAGTTCTTC.